This TCR beta chain was identified in a study of a mutant IDH1 vaccine in newly diagnosed glioma. Study information: Those enrolled had earlier been treated with radiotherapy, temozolomide, or both, mostly both.

Clones were sequenced by immunoSEQ multiplex PCR, and TCRdb holds only the in-frame ones, with some missing. The sample contains approximately 66,000 clones, approximately 80% of which appear only once. On this clone: Its antigen is undetermined.

Time point meaning: week 23, last vaccination. A 20-mer mutant IDH1 peptide at 300 ug was injected subcutaneously with topical imiquimod. The CDR3 runs to 15 residues. Germline V gene lookup returns CDR1 LNHDA and CDR2 SQIVND (reference sequence). The V and J ends lost 1 base and 0 bases respectively, with 4 bases between them. The receptor was isolated from a man aged 18 to 35 with glioma. Sequenced material: PBMCs, taken from a glioma patient whose treatment included an IDH1 peptide vaccine. This rearrangement joins TRBV19 to TRBJ2-6; D is uncertain. The CDR3 DNA reads TGTGCCAGTAGTATAGGGACCTCTGGGGCCAACGTCCTGACTTTC. Protein product: CASSIGTSGANVLTF.